A selection of T cell receptor beta chains follows, all from one sample in a study of CD8+ T cells in alopecia areata. The data were produced by immunoSEQ multiplex PCR, yet TCRdb's version contains in-frame clones alone and is incomplete. The table records approximately 210,000 clones, 50% to 60% of them present only once. The starting material was CD4+ T cells sorted from blood, obtained at week 4, from a patient treated with tofacitinib. Every receptor here comes from a human donor with alopecia areata. The CDR3 runs from the conserved cysteine through the conserved F or W. A D gene is named only where the DNA matches it firmly. Where a row states a size, it is once, few, many or the class of an expanded clone; other rows omit it.

d_gene,abundance,j_gene,v_gene,CDR3nt,CDR3aa
TRBD2,NA,TRBJ2-5,TRBV29-1,TGCAGCGTTGACAGAGCGGGGGTGGAGACCCAGTACTTC,CSVDRAGVETQYF
NA,NA,TRBJ1-1,TRBV30,TGTGCCGGGGGGCGGGTGAACACTGAAGCTTTCTTT,CAGGRVNTEAFF
NA,NA,TRBJ2-2,TRBV30,TGTGCCTGGAGCCTGACCGGGGAGCTGTTTTTT,CAWSLTGELFF
NA,once,TRBJ1-1,TRBV9,TGTGCCAGCAGCACCCAAGGTAAGACGGAGGGAGAAGCTTTCTTT,CASSTQGKTEGEAFF
NA,once,TRBJ2-3,TRBV2,TGTGCCAGCACTCGGGACATCACAGATACGCAGTATTTT,CASTRDITDTQYF
NA,NA,TRBJ1-2,TRBV30,TGTGCCTGGAGACCTCTCCAGGGCGGGGATTATGGCTACACCTTC,CAWRPLQGGDYGYTF
NA,NA,TRBJ1-1,TRBV20-1,TGCAGTACGGGACGGAACACTGAAGCTTTCTTT,CSTGRNTEAFF
TRBD1,few,TRBJ2-5,TRBV5-5,TGTGCCAGCAGCCTGGTCACAGGGGGGCAAGAGACCCAGTACTTC,CASSLVTGGQETQYF
NA,NA,TRBJ2-3,TRBV30,TGTGCCTGGAGTGGAAGATACACAGATACGCAGTATTTT,CAWSGRYTDTQYF
TRBD2,few,TRBJ2-3,TRBV28,TGTGCCAGCAGCGGACTAGCGGGGGGGCTTATGGGCACAGATACGCAGTATTTT,CASSGLAGGLMGTDTQYF
NA,NA,TRBJ2-4,TRBV29-1,TGCAGCGTTGAGGGAAGGGACATTCAGTACTTC,CSVEGRDIQYF
NA,NA,TRBJ2-1,TRBV2,TGTGCCAGCAGTTTCCGACAGTCCGGTGAGCAGTTCTTC,CASSFRQSGEQFF
TRBD1,NA,TRBJ2-2,TRBV5-1,TGCGCCAGCAGCTCAACAGGGACAGCTTTCACCGGGGAGCTGTTTTTT,CASSSTGTAFTGELFF
TRBD1,NA,TRBJ1-2,TRBV14,TGTGCCAGCAGCCACCCGGGACAGGGGAACTATGGCTACACCTTC,CASSHPGQGNYGYTF
TRBD1,few,TRBJ1-2,TRBV29-1,TGCAGCGTCGCTGACAGGGGGGCCTACTATGGCTACACCTTC,CSVADRGAYYGYTF
NA,NA,TRBJ1-1,TRBV5-6,TGTGCCAGCAGCTTCGGGATCTCGAACACTGAAGCTTTCTTT,CASSFGISNTEAFF
NA,NA,TRBJ2-7,TRBV7-9,TGTGCCAGCAGCTTAGTTCCCTACGAGCAGTACTTC,CASSLVPYEQYF
TRBD1,NA,TRBJ2-3,TRBV5-4,TGTGCCAGCAGCCAGGGACAGGGGAGGGAAACAGATACGCAGTATTTT,CASSQGQGRETDTQYF
TRBD1,NA,TRBJ2-5,TRBV12-5,TGTGCTAGTGGACAGGGGTGGGCAGAGACCCAGTACTTC,CASGQGWAETQYF
NA,few,TRBJ1-3,TRBV11-2,TGTGCCAGCAGCCTATACGGACGTTTCTCTGGAAACACCATATATTTT,CASSLYGRFSGNTIYF
NA,once,TRBJ1-1,TRBV29-1,TGCAGCGTTGAAGATGGGGTAGGGAGCACTGAAGCTTTCTTT,CSVEDGVGSTEAFF
NA,NA,TRBJ1-1,TRBV30,TGTGCCTGGAGTGTATTAGGGCTGTACACTGAAGCTTTCTTT,CAWSVLGLYTEAFF
TRBD2,NA,TRBJ2-1,TRBV29-1,TGCAGCGGAACAGGACTAGCGGGGGACAATGAACAGTTCTTC,CSGTGLAGDNEQFF
TRBD1,NA,TRBJ2-7,TRBV29-1,TGCAGCGTTCGGCTACAGGGGGCGAGAGAGCAGTACTTC,CSVRLQGAREQYF